Presented here are 2 T cell receptor beta chains from one specimen sequenced in a study of identical twins. TCRdb re-derived calls from the 5' RACE reads in MiXCR, one entry per CDR3 protein. The repertoire includes roughly 1,500,000 distinct CDR3 sequences, about 32% of them detected once, and 0.27% sits in the top ten. The sequenced material came from cord blood. These receptors originate from a newborn girl in good health.

The chain employs TRBV4-1 and TRBJ2-1, with TRBD2 matching 9 bases. Unmatched junction bases numbered 14, after V lost 0 bases and J lost 5 bases. The CDR3 runs to 19 residues. CDR1 and CDR2 from the germline V gene are MGHRA and YSYEKL. CDR3 amino acids: CASSQDIGTSSTADNEQFF. CDR3 in DNA: TGCGCCAGCAGCCAAGATATCGGGACTAGCTCAACAGCCGACAATGAGCAGTTCTTC.

The chain links TRBV12-3 or TRBV12-4 to TRBJ1-4, with no clear D. Trimming left V 5 bases short and J 6 bases short, with 10 bases between. The length of the CDR3 is 13 residues. The CDR3 protein is CASSKQEDEKLFF. DNA of the CDR3: TGTGCCAGCAGTAAGCAGGAGGATGAAAAACTGTTTTTT.